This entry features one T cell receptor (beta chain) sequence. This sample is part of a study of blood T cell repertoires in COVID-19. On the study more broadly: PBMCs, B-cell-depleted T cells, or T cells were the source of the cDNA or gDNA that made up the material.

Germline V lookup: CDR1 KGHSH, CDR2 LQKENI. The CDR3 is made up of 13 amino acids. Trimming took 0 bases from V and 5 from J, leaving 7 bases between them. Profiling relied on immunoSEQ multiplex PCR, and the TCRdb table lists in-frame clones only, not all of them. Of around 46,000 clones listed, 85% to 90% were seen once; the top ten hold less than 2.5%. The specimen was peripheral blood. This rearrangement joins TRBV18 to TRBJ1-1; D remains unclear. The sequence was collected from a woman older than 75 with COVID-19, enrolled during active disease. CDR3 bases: TGTGCCAGCTCACCACCGGGGAGGACTGAAGCTTTCTTT. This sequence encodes CASSPPGRTEAFF.